Detailed here is one TCR beta chain. It lacks a known antigen. No much larger clone is present one base from it, and per-base qualities are unavailable. These data come from a study of T cell responses to AZD1222 COVID-19 vaccine (dated by TCRdb to 2020 to 2022). Study-level background: AZD1222 recipients with second doses at about 4 weeks or about 12 weeks were pooled, because spike-specific TCR depth and breadth did not differ between schedules. Trial participants were enrolled by age into subgroups of 18-55, 56-69 and 70-plus years, and 148, 28 and 57 TCR-sequenced participants, respectively, were included in these subgroups. A total of more than 230 trial participants underwent TCR sequencing, of whom nearly 210 had received two doses of AZD1222 and approximately 26 had received two doses of the MenACWY control vaccine.

What the authors observed across the whole study: No day 14 peak-response samples were available, so repertoires were characterized only after the peak T cell response. The 56-69-year group was small, and its depth increase did not reach significance, likely because of low power. Participants were mostly white British, with more females than males. The authors suggested clonal diversity may have been underestimated. Vaccine-associated CD4 TCRs spanned the whole spike protein, with dominant responses in regions 160-218 and 743-854. Epitopes outside the regions mutated in the B.1.351 and B.1.1.7 variants were reportedly recognized by nearly half of the unique spike-specific TCRs. Spike-specific TCR breadth and depth rose significantly after two AZD1222 doses compared with day 0 and with MenACWY recipients. Conclusions about previously exposed vaccinees were limited because only a handful of AZD1222 recipients were SARS-CoV-2 seropositive at baseline.

In light of the paper, this sample's time point label describes: baseline before first vaccination. Vaccinee samples were obtained from the UK trials COV001 and COV002, which included a single-blind randomized controlled phase 2/3 trial of AZD1222 (ChAdOx1 nCoV-19) in healthy adults. For TCRbeta chain sequencing, PBMC samples were collected from trial participants at day 0 and at day 28 after the second dose. CDR1 and CDR2 are drawn from the germline V gene (reference sequence): GTSNPN, SVGIG. The CDR3 holds 12 amino acids from the cysteine to the phenylalanine. Left in the record is the CDR3 DNA by itself, 36 bases read in frame from the first base. V sheds 0 bases and J sheds 6 bases, leaving 9 bases between their ends. The CDR3 regions of human TCRbeta chains were analyzed by immunosequencing. Under the source paper's analysis protocol: TCRs in the repertoires were matched against a reference library of SARS-CoV-2-specific TCRs that had been generated with the MIRA antigen-specificity platform. Breadth meant the fraction of unique TCRs that were SARS-CoV-2-associated, whereas depth meant the fraction of total T cells that were SARS-CoV-2-associated. Using the MIRA data, each spike-specific TCR was assigned both to the spike region to which the TCR was reactive and to a CD4 or CD8 class. Log10-transformed breadth and depth values were compared by one-way ANOVA with Sidak's multiple comparisons tests. TCRdb stores this immuneACCESS table with in-frame sequences only. Part of the clones is absent; in the studies checked, under half of the shortfall reflects unresolved V genes, and no reason is known for the rest. V, J and clone size are taken as reported in that table, and D and trimming were inferred from the DNA itself. The sample includes 95,000 to 120,000 clones, with around 84% observed a single time. 3% to 4% of the sample is in the top ten clones.

The chain uses TRBV30 and TRBJ2-7; the D gene cannot be resolved reliably. The clonotype originates from an adult in good health. The specimen comprised peripheral blood, sampled on day 0 of AZD1222 vaccination. This receptor carries the CDR3 CAWSVQVGEQYF. The DNA sequence is as follows: TGTGCCTGGAGTGTACAAGTCGGCGAGCAGTACTTC. The reference TRBV30 and TRBJ2-7 proteins fill in what lies around the CDR3, so the full variable domain reads SQTIHQWPATLVQPVGSPLSLECTVEGTSNPNLYWYRQAAGRGLQLLFYSVGIGQISSEVPQNLSASRPQDRQFILSSKKLLLSDSGFYLCAWSVQVGEQYFGPGTRLTVT.